This T cell receptor (beta chain) was recorded in a study of beta chain features in type 1 diabetes. Study-level results: A moderate, significant TCRB CDR3 shortening appeared in type 1 diabetes across four CD4+ subsets.

cDNA synthesis used the whole RNA isolate, giving expressed TCRB sequences. The protocol was immunoSEQ multiplex PCR, while the TCRdb copy is restricted to in-frame clones and leaves out a portion. This sample has about 150,000 clones, with approximately 10% found just once. Trimming stripped 5 bases from V and 5 bases from J, with 13 bases between. Per the germline V gene, CDR1 is LNHDA and CDR2 is SQIVND (reference sequence). This CDR3 has 14 residues. In regard to this clone: What it binds is not known.

The sequencing sample was made of central memory CD4+ T cells from blood. The chain employs TRBV19 and TRBJ2-1; D ambiguous. The sequence came from a man in his thirties or forties with type 1 diabetes. The CDR3 nucleotides read TGTGCCAGTAGTCCCATGACTCCTAACAATGAGCAGTTCTTC. Its translation is CASSPMTPNNEQFF.